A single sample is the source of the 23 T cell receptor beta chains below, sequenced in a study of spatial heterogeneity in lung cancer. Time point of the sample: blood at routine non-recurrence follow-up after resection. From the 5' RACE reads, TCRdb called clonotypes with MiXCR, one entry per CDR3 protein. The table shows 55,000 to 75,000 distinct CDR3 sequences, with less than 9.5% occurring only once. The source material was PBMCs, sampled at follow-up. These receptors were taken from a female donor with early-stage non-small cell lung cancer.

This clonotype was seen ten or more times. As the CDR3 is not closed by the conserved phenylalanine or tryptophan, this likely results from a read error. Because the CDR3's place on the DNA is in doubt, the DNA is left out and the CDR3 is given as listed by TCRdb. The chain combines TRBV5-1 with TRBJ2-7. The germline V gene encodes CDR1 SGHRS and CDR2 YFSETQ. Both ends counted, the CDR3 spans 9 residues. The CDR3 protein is CASTWTVEG.

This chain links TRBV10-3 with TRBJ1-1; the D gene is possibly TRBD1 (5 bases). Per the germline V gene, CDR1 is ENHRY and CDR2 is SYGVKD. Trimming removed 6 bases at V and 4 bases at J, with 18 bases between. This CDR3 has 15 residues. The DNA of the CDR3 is TGTGCCATCAGAGATGCAGGGTGGGTGAGCACTGAAGCTTTCTTT. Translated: CAIRDAGWVSTEAFF.

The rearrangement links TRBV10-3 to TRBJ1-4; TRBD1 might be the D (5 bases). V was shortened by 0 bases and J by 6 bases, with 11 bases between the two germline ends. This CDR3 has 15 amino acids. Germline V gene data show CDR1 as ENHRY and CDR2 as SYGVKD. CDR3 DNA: TGTGCCATCAGTGAGTCAGGGGACCCAGATGAAAAACTGTTTTTT. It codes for CAISESGDPDEKLFF.

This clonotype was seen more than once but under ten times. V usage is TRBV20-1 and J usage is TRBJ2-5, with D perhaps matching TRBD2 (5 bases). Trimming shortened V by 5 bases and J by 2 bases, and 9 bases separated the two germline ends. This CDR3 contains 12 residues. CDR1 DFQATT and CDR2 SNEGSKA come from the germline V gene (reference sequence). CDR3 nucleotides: TGCAGTGCTTGGCGGAGGCAAGAGACCCAGTACTTC. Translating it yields CSAWRRQETQYF.

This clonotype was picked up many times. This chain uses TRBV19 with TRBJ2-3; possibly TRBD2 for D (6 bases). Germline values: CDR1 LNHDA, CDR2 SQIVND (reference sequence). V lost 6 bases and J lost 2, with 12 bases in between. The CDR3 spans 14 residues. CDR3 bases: TGTGCCAGTAGCTATACGGGGGACACAGATACGCAGTATTTT. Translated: CASSYTGDTDTQYF.

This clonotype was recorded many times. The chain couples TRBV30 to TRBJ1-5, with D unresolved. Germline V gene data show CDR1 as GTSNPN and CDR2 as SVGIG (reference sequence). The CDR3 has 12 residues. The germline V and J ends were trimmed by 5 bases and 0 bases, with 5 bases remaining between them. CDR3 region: CAWENSNQPQHF. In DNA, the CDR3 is TGTGCCTGGGAAAATAGCAATCAGCCCCAGCATTTT.

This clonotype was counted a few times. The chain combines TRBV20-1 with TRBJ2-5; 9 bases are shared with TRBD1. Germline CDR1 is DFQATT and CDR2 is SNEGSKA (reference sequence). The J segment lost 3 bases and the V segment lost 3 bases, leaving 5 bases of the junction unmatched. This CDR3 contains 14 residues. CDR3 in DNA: TGCAGTGCTAGTGGGACAGGGTATGAAGAGACCCAGTACTTC. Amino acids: CSASGTGYEETQYF.

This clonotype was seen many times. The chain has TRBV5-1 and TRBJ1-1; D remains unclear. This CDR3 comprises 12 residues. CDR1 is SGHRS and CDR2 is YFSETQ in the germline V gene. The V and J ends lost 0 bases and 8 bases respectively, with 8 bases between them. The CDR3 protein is CASSLDGLEAFF. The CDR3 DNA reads TGCGCCAGCAGCTTGGACGGACTAGAAGCTTTCTTT.

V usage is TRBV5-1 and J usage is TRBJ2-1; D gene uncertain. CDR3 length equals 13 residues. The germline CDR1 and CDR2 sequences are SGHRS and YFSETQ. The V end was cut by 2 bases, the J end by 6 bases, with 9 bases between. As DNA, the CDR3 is TGCGCCAGCAGCTTCCTGGGTTCCAATGAGCAGTTCTTC. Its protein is CASSFLGSNEQFF.

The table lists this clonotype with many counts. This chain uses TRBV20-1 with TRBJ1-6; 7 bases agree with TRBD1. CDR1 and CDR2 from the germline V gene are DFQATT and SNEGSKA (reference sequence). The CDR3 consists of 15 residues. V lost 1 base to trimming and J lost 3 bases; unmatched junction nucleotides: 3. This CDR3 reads CSARAAGGYNSPLHF. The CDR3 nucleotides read TGCAGTGCTAGAGCAGCAGGGGGCTATAATTCACCCCTCCACTTT.

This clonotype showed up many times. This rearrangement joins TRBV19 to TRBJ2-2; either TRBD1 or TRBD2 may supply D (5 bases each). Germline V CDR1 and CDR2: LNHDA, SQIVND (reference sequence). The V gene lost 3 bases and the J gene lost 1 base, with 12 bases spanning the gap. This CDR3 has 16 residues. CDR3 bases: TGTGCCAGTAGTATGGAAGGGACGGTGAACACCGGGGAGCTGTTTTTT. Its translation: CASSMEGTVNTGELFF.

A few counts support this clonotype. The CDR3 here is CASSPGWSDYNEQFF. DNA of the CDR3: TGCGCCAGCAGCCCTGGGTGGAGTGACTACAATGAGCAGTTCTTC. The rearrangement uses TRBV5-1 and TRBJ2-1; D remains unclear. Trimming left V 4 bases short and J 3 bases short, with 14 bases between. CDR1 and CDR2 from the germline V gene are SGHRS and YFSETQ. CDR3 length: 15 amino acids.

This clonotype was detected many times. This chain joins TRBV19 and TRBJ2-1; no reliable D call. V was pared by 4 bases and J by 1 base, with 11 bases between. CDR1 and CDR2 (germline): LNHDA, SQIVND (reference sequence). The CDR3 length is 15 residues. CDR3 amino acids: CASSSSSPSYNEQFF. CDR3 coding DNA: TGTGCCAGTAGTAGTAGCAGCCCTTCCTACAATGAGCAGTTCTTC.

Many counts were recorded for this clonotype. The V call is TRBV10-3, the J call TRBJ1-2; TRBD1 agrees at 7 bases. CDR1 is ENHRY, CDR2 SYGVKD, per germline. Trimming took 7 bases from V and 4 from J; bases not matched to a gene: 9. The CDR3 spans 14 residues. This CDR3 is CAITPSGTAYGYTF. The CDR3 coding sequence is TGTGCCATCACCCCTTCCGGGACAGCCTATGGCTACACCTTC.

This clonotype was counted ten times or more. The CDR3 region is CASSSSPRVQPQHF. The CDR3 nucleotides read TGTGCCAGCAGCTCCAGCCCCCGGGTTCAGCCCCAGCATTTT. The gene calls are TRBV7-2 and TRBJ1-5; D unresolved. Germline loops: CDR1 SGHTA, CDR2 FQGNSA. V lost 4 bases and J lost 6, with 13 bases in between. The CDR3 has 14 residues.

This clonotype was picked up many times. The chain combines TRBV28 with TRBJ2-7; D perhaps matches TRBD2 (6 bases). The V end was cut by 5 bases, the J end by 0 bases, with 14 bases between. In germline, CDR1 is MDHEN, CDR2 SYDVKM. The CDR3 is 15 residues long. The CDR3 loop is CASSLPSSGSYEQYF. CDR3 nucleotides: TGTGCCAGCAGTCTCCCCAGTAGCGGCTCCTACGAGCAGTACTTC.

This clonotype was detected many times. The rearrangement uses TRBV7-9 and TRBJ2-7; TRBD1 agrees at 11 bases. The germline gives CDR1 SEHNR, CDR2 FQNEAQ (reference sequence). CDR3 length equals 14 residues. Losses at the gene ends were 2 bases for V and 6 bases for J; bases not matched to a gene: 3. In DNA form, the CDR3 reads TGTGCCAGCAGCTTATTGGGACAGGGGGTCGAGCAGTACTTC. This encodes CASSLLGQGVEQYF.

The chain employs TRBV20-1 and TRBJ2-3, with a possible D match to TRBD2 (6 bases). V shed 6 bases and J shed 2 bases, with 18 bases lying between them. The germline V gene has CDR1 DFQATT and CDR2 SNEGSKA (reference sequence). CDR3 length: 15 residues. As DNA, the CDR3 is TGCAGTGCCTTTTTTAATGCGGGACCCACAGATACGCAGTATTTT. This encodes CSAFFNAGPTDTQYF.

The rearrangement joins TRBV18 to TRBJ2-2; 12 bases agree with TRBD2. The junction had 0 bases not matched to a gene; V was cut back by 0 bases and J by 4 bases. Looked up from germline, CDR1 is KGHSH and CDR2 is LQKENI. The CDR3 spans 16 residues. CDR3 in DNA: TGTGCCAGCTCACCACCGGGACTAGCGGGCACCGGGGAGCTGTTTTTT. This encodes CASSPPGLAGTGELFF.

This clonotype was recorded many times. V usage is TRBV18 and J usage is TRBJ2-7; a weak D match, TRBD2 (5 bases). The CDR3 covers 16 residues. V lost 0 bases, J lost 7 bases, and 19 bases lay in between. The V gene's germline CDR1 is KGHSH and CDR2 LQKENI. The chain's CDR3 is CASSPPSVPGSGEQYF. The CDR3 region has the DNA TGTGCCAGCTCACCACCGTCTGTGCCAGGTTCGGGGGAGCAGTACTTC.

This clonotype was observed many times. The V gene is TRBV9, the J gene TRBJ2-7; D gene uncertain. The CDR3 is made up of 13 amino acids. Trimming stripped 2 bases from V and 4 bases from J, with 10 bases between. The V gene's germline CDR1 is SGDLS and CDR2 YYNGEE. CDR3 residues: CASSVLTAYEQYF. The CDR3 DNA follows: TGTGCCAGCAGCGTTTTGACCGCGTACGAGCAGTACTTC.

CDR3 nucleotide sequence: TGTGCCAGCAGTTTACTCTTGACTAGCTCAGATACGCAGTATTTT. As protein: CASSLLLTSSDTQYF. V gene TRBV12-3 or TRBV12-4 combines with J gene TRBJ2-3, with TRBD2 matching over 7 bases. This CDR3 spans 15 amino acids. V lost 2 bases to trimming and J lost 4 bases; unmatched junction nucleotides: 6.

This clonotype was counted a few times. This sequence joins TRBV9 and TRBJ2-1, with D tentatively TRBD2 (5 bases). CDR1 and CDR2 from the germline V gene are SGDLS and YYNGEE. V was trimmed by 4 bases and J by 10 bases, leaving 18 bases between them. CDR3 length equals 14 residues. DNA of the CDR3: TGTGCCAGCAGCCCCCGAACAAGCGGTGGGGAGCAGTTCTTC. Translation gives CASSPRTSGGEQFF.